This passage covers 3 T cell receptor beta chains from one sample sequenced in a study of CD8 T cells in Susac syndrome. Random hexamers were used to reverse transcribe the RNA input (about 0.5 to 1 ug). TCRdb processed the immunoSEQ multiplex PCR reads anew with MiXCR; each CDR3 protein has one entry. The profile covers approximately 22,000 distinct CDR3 sequences, with 93% appearing a single time and approximately 0.3% taken by the ten largest. Sequenced: CD8+ T cells from PBMCs. The receptors shown here come from a human donor in good health.

The J gene is TRBJ1-1, the V gene TRBV19, with D uncertain. CDR3 length: 14 residues. From germline, CDR1 is LNHDA and CDR2 SQIVND (reference sequence). V lost 8 bases, J lost 0 bases, and 13 bases lay in between. CDR3 sequence: CASAVAVMNTEAFF. CDR3 in DNA: TGTGCCAGTGCGGTTGCGGTGATGAACACTGAAGCTTTCTTT.

The rearrangement joins TRBV7-9 to TRBJ1-2; D gene ambiguous. This CDR3 has 15 amino acids. Germline assignment: CDR1 SEHNR and CDR2 FQNEAQ (reference sequence). The V end was cut by 3 bases, the J end by 3 bases, with 14 bases between. The CDR3 protein is CASSFGTEIHYGYTF. CDR3 DNA: TGTGCCAGCAGCTTTGGAACAGAAATACACTATGGCTACACCTTC.

The chain carries TRBV13 and TRBJ2-4; TRBD1 is a possible D gene (6 bases). Trimming cost V 4 bases and J 1 base, with 17 bases left between them. In germline, CDR1 is PRHDT, CDR2 FYEKMQ (reference sequence). CDR3 length: 17 amino acids. In nucleotides, the CDR3 is TGTGCCAGCAGCTCGAGGACAGCAGGTTCGGCCAAAAACATTCAGTACTTC. This sequence encodes CASSSRTAGSAKNIQYF.